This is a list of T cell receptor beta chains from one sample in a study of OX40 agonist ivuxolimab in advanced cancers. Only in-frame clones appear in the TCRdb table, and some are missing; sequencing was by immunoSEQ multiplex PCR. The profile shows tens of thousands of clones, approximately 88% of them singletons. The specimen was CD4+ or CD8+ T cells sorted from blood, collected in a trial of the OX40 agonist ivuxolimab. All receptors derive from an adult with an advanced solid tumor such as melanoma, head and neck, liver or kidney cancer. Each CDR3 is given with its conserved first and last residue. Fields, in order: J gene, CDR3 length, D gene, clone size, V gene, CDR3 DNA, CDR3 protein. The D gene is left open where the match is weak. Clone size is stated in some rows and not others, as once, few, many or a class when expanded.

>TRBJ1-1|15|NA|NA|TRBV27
TGTGCCAGCAAGACTCGGGACGATCTGAACACTGAAGCTTTCTTT
CASKTRDDLNTEAFF
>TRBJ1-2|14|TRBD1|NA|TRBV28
TGTGCCAGCAGCTCAACGGACAGGTACTATGGCTACACCTTC
CASSSTDRYYGYTF
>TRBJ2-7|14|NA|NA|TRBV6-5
TGTGCCAGCAGTTACCATGGGAGCTCCTACGAGCAGTACTTC
CASSYHGSSYEQYF
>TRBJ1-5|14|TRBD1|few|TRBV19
TGTGCCAGTAGGGGACAGGGGAGCAATCAGCCCCAGCATTTT
CASRGQGSNQPQHF
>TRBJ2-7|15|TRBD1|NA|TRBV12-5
TGTGCTAGTGGCCATACGGACAGGGCTTGGTACGAGCAGTACTTC
CASGHTDRAWYEQYF
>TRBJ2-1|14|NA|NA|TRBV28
TGTGCCAGCAGTTTGACGGCAGATTACAATGAGCAGTTCTTC
CASSLTADYNEQFF
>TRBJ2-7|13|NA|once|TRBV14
TGTGCCAGCAGCCAAGCTGGTGGGGTCGAGCAGTACTTC
CASSQAGGVEQYF
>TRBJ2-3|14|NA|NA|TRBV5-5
TGTGCCAGCAGGACAGGATGGGGCACAGATACGCAGTATTTT
CASRTGWGTDTQYF
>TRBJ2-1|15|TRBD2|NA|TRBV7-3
TGTGCCAGCAGCCAAGGAGCGGGACCCTACAATGAGCAGTTCTTC
CASSQGAGPYNEQFF
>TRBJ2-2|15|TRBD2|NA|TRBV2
TGTGCCAGCAGTGGCCCGGGAGGCCTCACCGGGGAGCTGTTTTTT
CASSGPGGLTGELFF
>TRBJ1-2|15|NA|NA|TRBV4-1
TGCGCCAGCAGCCGGGATTTTGCGGTAAACTATGGCTACACCTTC
CASSRDFAVNYGYTF
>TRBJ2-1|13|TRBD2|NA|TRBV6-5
TGTGCCAGCAGTTACGGGACTAGCAATGAGCAGTTCTTC
CASSYGTSNEQFF
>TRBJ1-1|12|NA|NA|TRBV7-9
TGTGCCAGCAGCCCACGGAACGTTGAAGCTTTCTTT
CASSPRNVEAFF
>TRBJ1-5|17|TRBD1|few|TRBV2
TGTGCCAGCAGTGACCAAACAGGGGGATATAGCAATCAGCCCCAGCATTTT
CASSDQTGGYSNQPQHF
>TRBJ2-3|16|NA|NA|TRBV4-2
TGTGCCAGCAGCCAAGATCGGAGAGGGTTAACAGATACGCAGTATTTT
CASSQDRRGLTDTQYF
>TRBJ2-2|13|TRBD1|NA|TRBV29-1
TGCAGCGCGAGGGACAGTTACGCCGGGGAGCTGTTTTTT
CSARDSYAGELFF
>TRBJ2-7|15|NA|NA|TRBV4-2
TGTGCCAGCAGCCAAGATCCCGGGAACTTATACGAGCAGTACTTC
CASSQDPGNLYEQYF